The 19 T cell receptor beta chains given below trace back to one sample, sequenced in a study of T cell responses to AZD1222 COVID-19 vaccine. Produced via immunoSEQ multiplex PCR; TCRdb's table is partial and in-frame only. The repertoire consists of around 94,000 clones, with 84% occurring once and the leading ten covering approximately 15%. The sequences come from peripheral blood, collected on day 0 of AZD1222 vaccination. The receptor set was obtained from an adult in good health.

CDR3 amino acids: CSVEETGPNYGYTF. The CDR3 DNA is TGCAGCGTTGAAGAGACAGGGCCAAACTATGGCTACACCTTC. The rearrangement joins TRBV29-1 to TRBJ1-2; 7 positions match TRBD1. Germline values: CDR1 SQVTM, CDR2 ANQGSEA. J lost 2 bases, V lost 0 bases, and 3 bases had no gene match. This CDR3 has 14 amino acids.

The chain employs TRBV30 and TRBJ1-5, with D unclear. Germline CDR1 GTSNPN, CDR2 SVGIG (reference sequence). Trimming cost V 1 base and J 0 bases, with 4 bases left between them. The CDR3 runs to 13 residues. CDR3 sequence (DNA): TGTGCCTGGAGTGAGTATAGCAATCAGCCCCAGCATTTT. As protein: CAWSEYSNQPQHF.

CDR3 sequence (DNA): TGTGCCAGCAGACGGATGTCTGGCGATAGAACCTACAATGAGCAGTTCTTC. Protein sequence: CASRRMSGDRTYNEQFF. The rearrangement links TRBV5-8 to TRBJ2-1; D unclear. Germline values: CDR1 SGHTS, CDR2 YDEGEE. The ends were cut back, 5 bases at V and 2 bases at J, with 20 bases in the middle. The CDR3 is 17 residues long.

The rearrangement uses TRBV11-2 and TRBJ1-2; D call uncertain. The V end lost 5 bases, the J end lost 0 bases, and 10 bases lay between the germline ends. The CDR3 length is 14 residues. CDR1 is SGHAT, CDR2 FQNNGV, per germline. The CDR3 region is CASSTVRANYGYTF. The CDR3, as DNA: TGTGCCAGCAGCACAGTAAGGGCTAACTATGGCTACACCTTC.

The chain links TRBV7-2 to TRBJ2-1, with D perhaps matching TRBD2 (6 bases). With 2 bases removed from V and 4 bases from J, the gap between germline ends came to 21 bases. Per the germline V gene, CDR1 is SGHTA and CDR2 is FQGNSA. The CDR3 extends over 18 amino acids. In DNA, the CDR3 is TGTGCCAGCAGCTTAAGGCTTGGGGCGGGACTCCAATACAATGAGCAGTTCTTC. Its translation is CASSLRLGAGLQYNEQFF.

The CDR3 DNA sequence: TGTGCCAGCAGCTTGGCCGGGACTAGCGGGTTTGAGCAGTTCTTC. Its protein is CASSLAGTSGFEQFF. The J gene is TRBJ2-1, the V gene TRBV5-6; 12 bases map to TRBD2. V lost 0 bases and J lost 9; bases outside the gene matches: 4. The CDR3 consists of 15 residues. The V gene's germline CDR1 is SGHDT and CDR2 YYEEEE.

This chain links TRBV28 with TRBJ2-1, with 8 bases aligning to TRBD2. V gave up 5 bases and J gave up 6 bases; unmatched junction bases: 6. The CDR3 spans 14 residues. Germline-derived CDR1 and CDR2 are MDHEN and SYDVKM. The CDR3 loop is CASSNREGTNEQFF. DNA of the CDR3: TGTGCCAGCAGTAATCGGGAGGGGACCAATGAGCAGTTCTTC.

This clone was counted once. V is TRBV6-6 and J is TRBJ1-2; TRBD1 might be the D (6 bases). This CDR3 is built from 16 residues. Trimming removed 2 bases at V and 0 bases at J, with 13 bases between. Germline loops: CDR1 MNHNY, CDR2 SVGAGI (reference sequence). CDR3: CASSYEGGRSNYGYTF. The DNA of the CDR3 is TGTGCCAGCAGTTACGAAGGGGGAAGATCTAACTATGGCTACACCTTC.

On this clone: The junction shows a germline mismatch at one end, possibly a read error. The rearrangement uses TRBV12-3 or TRBV12-4 and TRBJ1-1; D call uncertain. The CDR3 length is 12 residues. The CDR3 region is CASSPHSTEAFF. CDR3 bases: TGTGCCAGCAGCCCTCACAGCACTGAGGCTTTCTTT.

The gene calls are TRBV5-8 and TRBJ1-1; D unresolved. Per germline, CDR1 SGHTS and CDR2 YDEGEE. The CDR3 loop spans 12 amino acids. With 1 base removed from V and 10 bases from J, the gap between germline ends came to 11 bases. CDR3 sequence: CASSLIKAGAFF. Written as DNA, the CDR3 is TGTGCCAGCAGCTTGATTAAGGCCGGAGCTTTCTTT.

This chain joins TRBV13 and TRBJ2-7, with TRBD2 as a possible D gene (6 bases). The V gene lost 5 bases and the J gene lost 6 bases, with 17 bases spanning the gap. Looked up from germline, CDR1 is PRHDT and CDR2 is FYEKMQ (reference sequence). This CDR3 has 14 residues. The CDR3 here is CASSGRGWDFEQYF. The DNA of the CDR3 is TGTGCCAGCAGCGGCCGGGGCTGGGACTTCGAGCAGTACTTC.

In the case of this clone: Other DNA sequences of this sample code for an identical CDR3. V and J are TRBV6-2 or TRBV6-3 and TRBJ2-7, with unresolved D. Trimming cost V 2 bases and J 0 bases, with 8 bases left between them. Looked up from germline, CDR1 is MNHEY and CDR2 is SVGEGT. The CDR3 runs 14 residues. The CDR3 is CASSYGAVSYEQYV. DNA for the CDR3: TGTGCCAGCAGTTACGGCGCAGTCTCCTACGAGCAGTACGTC.

This rearrangement joins TRBV5-4 to TRBJ2-7, with TRBD1 matching over 7 bases. V trimming: 5 bases; J trimming: 0 bases; junction bases outside the gene matches: 8. The germline gives CDR1 SGHNT, CDR2 YYREEE (reference sequence). The CDR3 has 15 residues. The DNA of the CDR3 is TGTGCCAGCAGTTCCGGGACAGCCCTCTCCTACGAGCAGTACTTC. It codes for CASSSGTALSYEQYF. Full variable domain (remainder filled in from reference TRBV5-4 and TRBJ2-7): ETGVTQSPTHLIKTRGQQVTLRCSSQSGHNTVSWYQQALGQGPQFIFQYYREEENGRGNFPPRFSGLQFPNYSSELNVNALELDDSALYLCASSSGTALSYEQYFGPGTRLTVT.

Written as DNA, the CDR3 is TGTGCCAGCAGTTCCGGGACAAGCTCTGGGGCCAACGTCCTGACTTTC. Its protein product is CASSSGTSSGANVLTF. The chain employs TRBV6-5 and TRBJ2-6, with a weak D call TRBD1 (6 bases). Per germline, CDR1 MNHEY and CDR2 SVGAGI. CDR3 size: 16 residues. V lost 4 bases and J 0 bases, leaving 10 bases between the germline ends.

The chain recombines TRBV6-5 with TRBJ1-1; possibly TRBD1 for D (5 bases). The ends were cut back, 0 bases at V and 0 bases at J, with 8 bases in the middle. Germline assignment: CDR1 MNHEY and CDR2 SVGAGI. The CDR3 loop spans 15 amino acids. DNA of the CDR3: TGTGCCAGCAGTTACTCGGGACTTATGAACACTGAAGCTTTCTTT. Residues: CASSYSGLMNTEAFF.

V is TRBV7-2 and J is TRBJ2-1, with TRBD2 as a possible D gene (7 bases). V was clipped by 6 bases and J by 9 bases, with 24 bases between them. This CDR3 is built from 16 residues. Germline V lookup: CDR1 SGHTA, CDR2 FQGNSA. CDR3: CASRYDGGGSRGEQFF. The CDR3 nucleotides are TGTGCCAGCAGGTACGACGGGGGAGGGAGCAGGGGTGAGCAGTTCTTC.

The V call is TRBV24-1, the J call TRBJ2-5, with 10 nucleotides matching TRBD2. Germline V lookup: CDR1 KGHDR, CDR2 SFDVKD. With V trimmed by 4 bases and J by 1 base, 11 bases remained unmatched. This CDR3 is built from 18 residues. In DNA, the CDR3 is TGTGCCACCAGTGACCCCCCGAGCGGGAGGGCCCCCCAAGAGACCCAGTACTTC. The encoded protein is CATSDPPSGRAPQETQYF.

The chain employs TRBV7-8 and TRBJ1-3; 10 bases align to TRBD1. The CDR3 loop spans 18 amino acids. Germline V gene data show CDR1 as SGHVS and CDR2 as FQNEAQ. V lost 5 bases, J lost 3 bases, and 13 bases stayed unmatched. The CDR3 DNA reads TGTGCCAGCAGCCGAGGGCTCCGGGACAGGGGATTTGGAAACACCATATATTTT. Encoded protein: CASSRGLRDRGFGNTIYF. The full variable domain, in which reference TRBV7-8 and TRBJ1-3 provide the parts outside the CDR3, is GAGVSQSPRYKVAKRGQDVALRCDPISGHVSLFWYQQALGQGPEFLTYFQNEAQLDKSGLPSDRFFAERPEGSVSTLKIQRTQQEDSAVYLCASSRGLRDRGFGNTIYFGEGSWLTVV.

This clone was observed once. The chain uses TRBV24-1 and TRBJ1-5, with 8 positions matching TRBD1. The CDR3 spans 12 residues. The V gene end was trimmed by 4 bases and the J gene end by 11 bases; junction bases not matched to a gene: 3. The germline V gene has CDR1 KGHDR and CDR2 SFDVKD. CDR3 region: CATSDPQGAQHF. In nucleotides, the CDR3 is TGTGCCACCAGTGACCCACAGGGGGCCCAGCATTTT.